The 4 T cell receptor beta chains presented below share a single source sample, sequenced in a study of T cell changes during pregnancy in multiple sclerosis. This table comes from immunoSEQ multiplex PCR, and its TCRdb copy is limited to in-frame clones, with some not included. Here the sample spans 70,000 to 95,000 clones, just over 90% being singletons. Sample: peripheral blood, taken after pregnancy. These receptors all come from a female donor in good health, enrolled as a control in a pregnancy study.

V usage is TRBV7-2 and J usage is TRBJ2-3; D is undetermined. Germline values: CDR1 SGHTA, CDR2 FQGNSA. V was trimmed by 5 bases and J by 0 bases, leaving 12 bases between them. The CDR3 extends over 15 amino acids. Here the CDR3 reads CASSLSSSSTDTQYF. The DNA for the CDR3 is TGTGCCAGCAGCCTCAGTTCATCTAGCACAGATACGCAGTATTTT.

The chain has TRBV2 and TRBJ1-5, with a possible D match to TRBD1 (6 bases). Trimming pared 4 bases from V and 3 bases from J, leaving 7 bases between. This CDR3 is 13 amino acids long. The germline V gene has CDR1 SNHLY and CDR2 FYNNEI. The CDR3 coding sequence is TGTGCCAGCAGTGGGGACAACAATCAGCCCCAGCATTTT. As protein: CASSGDNNQPQHF.

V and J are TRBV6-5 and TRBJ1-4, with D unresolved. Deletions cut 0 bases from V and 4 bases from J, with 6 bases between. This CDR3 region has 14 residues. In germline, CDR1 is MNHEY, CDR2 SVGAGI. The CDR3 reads CASSYSPGNEKLFF. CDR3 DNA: TGTGCCAGCAGTTACTCCCCCGGTAATGAAAAACTGTTTTTT.

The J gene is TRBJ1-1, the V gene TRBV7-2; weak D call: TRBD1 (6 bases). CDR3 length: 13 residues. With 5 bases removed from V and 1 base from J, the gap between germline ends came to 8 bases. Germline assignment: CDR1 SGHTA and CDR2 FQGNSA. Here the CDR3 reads CASSTDRNTEAFF. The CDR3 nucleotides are TGTGCCAGCAGCACGGACAGGAACACTGAAGCTTTCTTT.